This TCR beta chain was captured in a study of OX40 agonist ivuxolimab in advanced cancers. Regarding this clone: Antigen: not known.

Sequenced by immunoSEQ multiplex PCR; TCRdb stores in-frame clones only, minus some. The table lists under 80,000 clones, about 92% of them singletons, with more than 8.5% in the top ten. Whole-study results and caveats: Antigens targeted by the expanded peripheral T cells were not determined. Expanded clones were, on average, more numerous among CD8+ T cells than CD4+.

The CDR3 sequence is 13 residues long. The germline gives CDR1 LNHNV, CDR2 YYDKDF (reference sequence). V gave up 5 bases and J gave up 6 bases, with 14 bases separating them. This receptor was taken from an adult with an advanced solid tumor such as melanoma, head and neck, liver or kidney cancer. The sample was CD4+ or CD8+ T cells sorted from blood, taken in a trial of the OX40 agonist ivuxolimab. The V call is TRBV15, the J call TRBJ2-7, with D perhaps TRBD1 (6 bases). CDR3 in amino acids: CATSGNRDSEQYF. CDR3 DNA: TGTGCCACCAGCGGGAACAGGGATAGCGAGCAGTACTTC.